A selection of T cell receptor beta chains follows, all from one sample in a study of chemoradiotherapy in HPV16-positive cancers. Profiling relied on immunoSEQ multiplex PCR, and the TCRdb table lists in-frame clones only, not all of them. This sample has around 2,000 clones, with about 81% found just once. This specimen was tumor tissue, taken from a patient who underwent chemoradiotherapy. Receptor source: a human donor with HPV-associated anogenital cancer. Both conserved end residues are part of each CDR3. D genes are given only for firm matches. A clone size is listed for some rows: how often the clone was seen (once, few, many), or a class if it is expanded.

D gene,V gene,clone size,J gene,CDR3 protein,CDR3 DNA
.,TRBV9,once,TRBJ2-2,CASSINRGSGELFF,TGTGCCAGCAGCATTAACCGTGGGTCCGGGGAGCTGTTTTTT
TRBD1,TRBV6-6,few,TRBJ2-3,CASSYQGQTTDTQYF,TGTGCCAGCAGTTACCAGGGACAGACCACAGATACGCAGTATTTT
TRBD2,TRBV5-4,.,TRBJ2-7,CASSGGGTKTYEQYF,TGTGCCAGCAGCGGGGGGGGGACCAAAACCTACGAGCAGTACTTC
.,TRBV7-6,.,TRBJ2-3,CASSLDNTDTQYF,TGTGCCAGCAGCTTAGACAACACAGATACGCAGTATTTT
.,TRBV6-1,few,TRBJ2-7,CASTVEVTSYEQYF,TGTGCCAGCACGGTCGAGGTTACCTCCTACGAGCAGTACTTC
TRBD2,TRBV5-1,.,TRBJ2-7,CASSSSGSSYEQYF,TGCGCCAGCAGCTCTAGCGGGAGCTCCTACGAGCAGTACTTC
.,TRBV23-1,.,TRBJ2-7,CASSIIPSHEQYF,TGCGCCAGCAGTATCATACCGTCCCACGAGCAGTACTTC
TRBD1,TRBV11-3,.,TRBJ1-5,CASSLGQDQPQHF,TGTGCCAGCAGCCTAGGACAGGATCAGCCCCAGCATTTT
TRBD1,TRBV27,.,TRBJ1-5,CASSPTTGGSNQPQHF,TGTGCCAGCAGCCCCACGACAGGGGGGAGCAATCAGCCCCAGCATTTT
.,TRBV6-1,.,TRBJ2-7,CASSEERATSYEQYF,TGTGCCAGCAGTGAAGAGAGGGCCACCTCGTACGAGCAGTACTTC
.,TRBV2,.,TRBJ2-6,CASSDRPSGANVLTF,TGTGCCAGCAGTGATCGGCCCTCTGGGGCCAACGTCCTGACTTTC
TRBD2,TRBV6-4,once,TRBJ2-1,CASSPSGSREQFF,TGTGCCAGCAGTCCTAGCGGGAGTCGTGAGCAGTTCTTC